The 7 T cell receptor beta chains in this list originate from one sample, sequenced in a study of shared clonotypes between healthy human individuals. The protocol was immunoSEQ multiplex PCR, while the TCRdb copy is restricted to in-frame clones and leaves out a portion. The sample includes 2 million to 2.5 million clones, 85% to 95% of them seen just once. The sequencing input was naive CD4+ T cells from PBMCs. Noted subset: CD45RA+ positively selected. These receptors all come from a man aged 18 to 30 in good health. Some clones in this sample may be carry-over from other donors' samples.

This sequence joins TRBV5-1 and TRBJ1-4; D unclear. From germline, CDR1 is SGHRS and CDR2 YFSETQ. The germline V and J ends were trimmed by 1 base and 3 bases, with 13 bases remaining between them. The CDR3 has 16 amino acids. CDR3 nucleotide sequence: TGCGCCAGCAGCTTGATCGGTGCGGGCCCTAATGAAAAACTGTTTTTT. Translating it yields CASSLIGAGPNEKLFF.

The chain links TRBV2 to TRBJ2-7; perhaps TRBD2 as D (6 bases). Germline V gene lookup returns CDR1 SNHLY and CDR2 FYNNEI. The CDR3 length is 13 residues. V was pared by 6 bases and J by 3 bases, with 12 bases between. This chain's CDR3 is CASRRDVYYEQYF. As DNA, the CDR3 is TGTGCCAGCAGGCGGGACGTCTACTACGAGCAGTACTTC.

The chain uses TRBV7-3 and TRBJ2-2; possibly TRBD1 for D (5 bases). From germline, CDR1 is SGHTA and CDR2 FQGTGA. CDR3 length: 15 residues. The V end was cut by 0 bases, the J end by 7 bases, with 12 bases between. The CDR3 sequence: CASSLTSSGHGELFF. DNA for the CDR3: TGTGCCAGCAGCTTAACGTCTTCCGGACACGGGGAGCTGTTTTTT. Based on the CDR3 plus reference TRBV7-3 and TRBJ2-2, the full variable domain is GAGVSQTPSNKVTEKGKYVELRCDPISGHTALYWYRQSLGQGPEFLIYFQGTGAADDSGLPNDRFFAVRPEGSVSTLKIQRTERGDSAVYLCASSLTSSGHGELFFGEGSRLTVL.

This chain links TRBV7-3 with TRBJ2-3; 8 positions match TRBD2. The CDR3 sequence is 16 residues long. Germline CDR1 reads SGHTA; CDR2 reads FQGTGA. Germline trimming cut 4 bases from V and 2 bases from J; bases unmatched to any gene: 8. The CDR3 DNA sequence: TGTGCCAGCAGCTCATTAGCGGGACAATCCACAGATACGCAGTATTTT. This codes for CASSSLAGQSTDTQYF.

The CDR3 sequence: CASGAGYNSPLHF. The CDR3 nucleotides read TGTGCCAGTGGGGCAGGGTATAATTCACCCCTCCACTTT. V gene TRBV2 combines with J gene TRBJ1-6; D is possibly TRBD1 (5 bases). The CDR3 length is 13 residues. Per the germline V gene, CDR1 is SNHLY and CDR2 is FYNNEI. Trimming stripped 9 bases from V and 4 bases from J, with 10 bases between.

The rearrangement uses TRBV5-6 and TRBJ1-2, with D uncertain. V was pared by 2 bases and J by 1 base, with 12 bases between. Germline-derived CDR1 and CDR2 are SGHDT and YYEEEE. The CDR3 has 15 amino acids. DNA for the CDR3: TGTGCCAGCAGCTTTCCAGACCGATATAACTATGGCTACACCTTC. Translated: CASSFPDRYNYGYTF.

The chain recombines TRBV4-2 with TRBJ2-5, with 16 bases fitting TRBD2. Per germline, CDR1 LGHNA and CDR2 YNFKEQ. V was clipped by 3 bases and J by 3 bases; unmatched bases: 19. The CDR3 is made up of 22 amino acids. For the CDR3, the DNA is TGTGCCAGCAGCCATATCCCGGGACTAGCGGGAGGGCCCTCTCTGGGTGAAGAGACCCAGTACTTC. Protein sequence: CASSHIPGLAGGPSLGEETQYF.